This TCR beta chain came from a study of cytotoxic CD8 clonotypes in ibrutinib-treated CLL. Study summary: About 25 partial and 2 complete responses; at median approximately 6 years, about 14 remitted, about twelve progressed. Investigators collected response samples after a median approximately twelve months of treatment, range 6 to 36.

This table comes from immunoSEQ multiplex PCR, and its TCRdb copy is limited to in-frame clones, with some not included. The repertoire holds roughly 200,000 clones, with approximately 79% as singletons. V was shortened by 4 bases and J by 7 bases, with 11 bases between the two germline ends. Germline V lookup: CDR1 SGHTA, CDR2 FQGNSA. CDR3 length: 13 amino acids. This TCR came from a human donor with chronic lymphocytic leukemia. Source: PBMCs, taken after 12 months of ibrutinib treatment. The chain links TRBV7-2 to TRBJ1-5; no clear D gene. CDR3 DNA sequence: TGTGCCAGCAGCTCCTCTCGTTGGCAGCCCCAGCATTTT. Protein sequence: CASSSSRWQPQHF.